Listed below are T cell receptor beta chains from one sample, sequenced in a study of cytomegalovirus exposure and HLA in healthy donors. TCRdb's table, derived via immunoSEQ multiplex PCR, lists solely in-frame clones and lacks some. The sample records under 200,000 clones, 70% to 90% being singletons. The sequenced sample consisted of PBMCs. The source of these receptors is a man aged 25-45 years in good health and CMV-seropositive. CDR3s include the opening cysteine and the closing phenylalanine or tryptophan. The D gene is left open where the match is weak. The size field is filled for only some rows; it gives once, few, many or a size class.

clone_size j_call d_call v_call cdr3_nt cdr3_aa
. TRBJ2-2 . TRBV6-1 TGTGCCACCCACATACAGGGCTCCACCGGGGAGCTGTTTTTT CATHIQGSTGELFF
. TRBJ2-7 TRBD2 TRBV7-8 TGTGCCAGCAGCTTGCTAAGCCTTATCAGCGGGAGACCCAGCGAGCAGTACTTC CASSLLSLISGRPSEQYF
. TRBJ2-1 . TRBV2 TGTGCCAGCGGGAGGAACAATAAGCAGTTCTTC CASGRNNKQFF
. TRBJ2-1 TRBD2 TRBV9 TGTGCCAGCAGCGTGATAGCGGGAGGGCCGAATGAGCAGTTCTTC CASSVIAGGPNEQFF
. TRBJ2-1 . TRBV13 TGTGCCAGCAGCTTAGGGAGTTCGGTGAATGAGCAGTTCTTC CASSLGSSVNEQFF
. TRBJ2-1 . TRBV27 TGTGCCAGCAGATTTTCAGGGGACAATGAGCAGTTCTTC CASRFSGDNEQFF
. TRBJ2-5 . TRBV5-4 TGTGCCAGCAGCTTTTCACAGTCCCAAGAGACCCAGTACTTC CASSFSQSQETQYF
. TRBJ1-1 . TRBV27 TGTGCCAGCAGTTTTGAGGCGGAGAGCACTGAAGCTTTCTTT CASSFEAESTEAFF
. TRBJ2-7 TRBD1 TRBV6-1 TGTGCCAGCGGACAGGGGGGCGTCTCCTACGAGCAGTACTTC CASGQGGVSYEQYF
. TRBJ2-5 TRBD1 TRBV4-2 TGTGCCAGCAGCCAAGCCTCAGGACAGGGGTATGAGACCCAGTACTTC CASSQASGQGYETQYF
once TRBJ1-2 TRBD1 TRBV28 TGTGCCAGCTCTACCCGCGGGACAGTCTATGGCTACACCTTC CASSTRGTVYGYTF
. TRBJ1-1 TRBD1 TRBV5-6 TGTGCCAGCAGCTTGGGAGGGGGCCGGGGCACTGAAGCTTTCTTT CASSLGGGRGTEAFF
. TRBJ2-2 TRBD1 TRBV5-1 TGCGCCAGCAGCTCGACAGGGGGCGTAGACGGGGAGCTGTTTTTT CASSSTGGVDGELFF
. TRBJ2-5 . TRBV19 TGTGCCAGTAGGAGTAGTACGCAAGAGACCCAGTACTTC CASRSSTQETQYF
. TRBJ2-7 TRBD1 TRBV6-6 TGTGCCAGCAGTCCGGGACAGTTGTACGAGCAGTACTTC CASSPGQLYEQYF
once TRBJ1-2 TRBD1 TRBV6-5 TGTGCCAGCAGTCCTGGACAGGGTTTCTATGGCTACACCTTC CASSPGQGFYGYTF
. TRBJ1-5 . TRBV6-5 TGTGCCAGCAGTACAGGTCCGATTAGCAATCAGCCCCAGCATTTT CASSTGPISNQPQHF
. TRBJ2-1 . TRBV7-2 TGTGCCAGCAGCTTAGAAGCGGCAGTCTCCTACAATGAGCAGTTCTTC CASSLEAAVSYNEQFF